The source of this T cell receptor beta chain is a study of cytomegalovirus exposure and HLA in healthy donors. Of note for this clone: Antigen specificity is unknown.

A multiplex PCR was run with 60 Vbeta primers and 13 Jbeta primers. Sequenced by immunoSEQ multiplex PCR; TCRdb stores in-frame clones only, minus some. This sample yields about 93,000 clones, of which nearly 80% are seen a single time; about 3.5% belongs to the top ten. Broader study findings: A later analysis reportedly identified an Asian-associated ancestry cluster as carrying fewer N-insertions than the approximately 670-donor mean.

CDR1 and CDR2 (germline): WSHSY, SAAADI. V shed 6 bases and J shed 2 bases, with 16 bases lying between them. The CDR3 length is 15 residues. This sequence was found in a woman in her forties in good health and CMV-seronegative. The rearrangement joins TRBV10-2 to TRBJ1-2; possible D gene TRBD1, 6 bases. The sample was PBMCs. The CDR3 loop is CASRGAGETNYGYTF. The CDR3 bases are TGCGCCAGCAGGGGCGCAGGGGAGACCAACTATGGCTACACCTTC.